Presented here are 32 T cell receptor beta chains from one specimen sequenced in a study of blood T cell repertoires in COVID-19. Profiled with immunoSEQ multiplex PCR; TCRdb holds only in-frame clones, not every one. The table has 110,000 to 150,000 clones, 80% to 85% seen once. The specimen sequenced was PBMCs or T cells enriched from blood (not recorded which). The receptors originated from a man aged 40-50 years with acute COVID-19.

The J gene is TRBJ2-1, the V gene TRBV5-1; 8 nucleotides line up with TRBD1. CDR3 length equals 15 residues. CDR1 and CDR2 (germline): SGHRS, YFSETQ. V lost 7 bases to trimming and J lost 6 bases; unmatched junction nucleotides: 12. The chain's CDR3 is CASQGSGQEGNEQFF. The CDR3 DNA reads TGCGCCAGCCAAGGGTCGGGACAGGAGGGCAATGAGCAGTTCTTC.

V and J are TRBV28 and TRBJ1-5, with D perhaps TRBD1 (6 bases). V dropped 1 base and J dropped 5 bases, with 12 bases sitting between them. The CDR3 runs to 15 residues. The V gene's germline CDR1 is MDHEN and CDR2 SYDVKM. CDR3 nucleotide sequence: TGTGCCAGCAGTTTATACAGGGCCCGCGATCAGCCCCAGCATTTT. This gives the protein CASSLYRARDQPQHF. The full variable domain, rest sourced from reference TRBV28 and TRBJ1-5, is DVKVTQSSRYLVKRTGEKVFLECVQDMDHENMFWYRQDPGLGLRLIYFSYDVKMKEKGDIPEGYSVSREKKERFSLILESASTNQTSMYLCASSLYRARDQPQHFGDGTRLSIL.

The rearrangement links TRBV6-2 or TRBV6-3 to TRBJ1-5; the D is unclear. V shed 4 bases and J shed 5 bases, with 30 bases lying between them. Germline V lookup: CDR1 MNHEY, CDR2 SVGEGT. This CDR3 region has 20 residues. The CDR3 DNA reads as TGTGCCAGCAGTTTCTCTGACGGTTTAGGCGATTACGGGTTTTATCAGCCCCAGCATTTT. Protein product: CASSFSDGLGDYGFYQPQHF.

CDR3 in amino acids: CASSAGRGNEQYF. CDR3 nucleotide sequence: TGTGCCAGCAGTGCGGGCAGGGGGAACGAGCAGTACTTC. This chain connects TRBV25-1 to TRBJ2-7, with TRBD1 matching 7 bases. This CDR3 has 13 amino acids. Trimming removed 4 bases from V and 5 bases from J; junction bases left unmatched: 5. Germline-derived CDR1 and CDR2 are MGHDK and SYGVNS.

The chain joins TRBV5-5 to TRBJ2-3; 11 bases align to TRBD1. Germline values: CDR1 SGHKS, CDR2 YYEKEE (reference sequence). J lost 4 bases, V lost 8 bases, and 3 bases had no gene match. This CDR3 has 13 amino acids. The CDR3 nucleotides are TGTGCCAGTGGACAGGGGGCCCCAGATACGCAGTATTTT. It translates to CASGQGAPDTQYF.

This clone was detected once. The rearrangement joins TRBV29-1 to TRBJ1-2, with 7 nucleotides matching TRBD1. V was clipped by 6 bases and J by 2 bases; unmatched bases: 9. The germline gives CDR1 SQVTM, CDR2 ANQGSEA. The CDR3 loop spans 14 amino acids. The DNA of the CDR3 is TGCAGCGTCCGCCAACGGGACAGCAACTATGGCTACACCTTC. This translates into CSVRQRDSNYGYTF.

This clone was seen a handful of times. The chain employs TRBV28 and TRBJ1-6; perhaps TRBD1 as D (5 bases). This CDR3 has 14 residues. Deletions cut 6 bases from V and 8 bases from J, with 14 bases between. Germline V gene lookup returns CDR1 MDHEN and CDR2 SYDVKM. As DNA, the CDR3 is TGTGCCAGCAGCGGGGGGATGGAGTATTCACCCCTCCACTTT. This gives the protein CASSGGMEYSPLHF.

The CDR3 here is CASSQLGTAYGYTF. In DNA form, the CDR3 reads TGTGCCAGCAGCCAACTCGGGACAGCCTATGGCTACACCTTC. V usage is TRBV16 and J usage is TRBJ1-2; the match to TRBD1 covers 7 bases. In germline, CDR1 is KGHSY, CDR2 FQNENV. The CDR3 is 14 residues long. V shed 2 bases, J shed 4 bases, and the junction held 4 bases outside the gene matches. Complete variable domain (other parts from reference TRBV16 and TRBJ1-2): GEEVAQTPKHLVRGEGQKAKLYCAPIKGHSYVFWYQQVLKNEFKFLISFQNENVFDETGMPKERFSAKCLPNSPCSLEIQATKLEDSAVYFCASSQLGTAYGYTFGSGTRLTVV.

The chain carries TRBV9 and TRBJ1-4, with TRBD1 identical over 9 bases. The germline V gene encodes CDR1 SGDLS and CDR2 YYNGEE. The CDR3 spans 15 residues. The J segment lost 5 bases and the V segment lost 0 bases, leaving 2 bases of the junction unmatched. This CDR3 is CASSVAGTGNEKLFF. CDR3 nucleotides: TGTGCCAGCAGCGTAGCCGGGACAGGGAATGAAAAACTGTTTTTT.

The rearrangement uses TRBV28 and TRBJ1-1; D is undetermined. The CDR3 runs to 15 residues. Trimming removed 6 bases from V and 8 bases from J, with 22 bases in between. Germline V gene sequence: CDR1 MDHEN, CDR2 SYDVKM. The DNA for the CDR3 is TGTGCCAGCAGCGGTAGGACTGTTGAGCTGATAGAAGCTTTCTTT. Translation gives CASSGRTVELIEAFF.

This clone was counted only a few times. This chain uses TRBV30 with TRBJ1-6; the D gene is possibly TRBD1 (6 bases). Trimming removed 4 bases from V and 0 bases from J, with 13 bases in between. Per the germline V gene, CDR1 is GTSNPN and CDR2 is SVGIG (reference sequence). This CDR3 spans 16 amino acids. The CDR3 DNA reads as TGTGCCTGGAATCAGGACAGTAGCTCCTATAATTCACCCCTCCACTTT. Translating gives CAWNQDSSSYNSPLHF.

V gene TRBV2 combines with J gene TRBJ2-3; D is ambiguous. The CDR3 loop spans 13 amino acids. Per germline, CDR1 SNHLY and CDR2 FYNNEI. V was clipped by 4 bases and J by 3 bases, with 8 bases between them. In DNA form, the CDR3 reads TGTGCCAGCAGTGTGATCCGGACAGATACGCAGTATTTT. This gives the protein CASSVIRTDTQYF.

CDR3 amino acids: CASRAGTSDTEAFF. The CDR3 nucleotides are TGCGCCAGCAGGGCTGGGACATCCGACACTGAAGCTTTCTTT. The chain is built from TRBV10-2 and TRBJ1-1, with a possible D match to TRBD1 (6 bases). CDR1 is WSHSY and CDR2 is SAAADI in the germline V gene. This CDR3 contains 14 residues. Trimming shortened V by 6 bases and J by 3 bases, and 14 bases separated the two germline ends.

The CDR3 loop reads CASSQEPGRGQETQYF. The DNA for the CDR3 is TGCGCCAGCAGCCAAGAGCCGGGCAGGGGACAAGAGACCCAGTACTTC. J is TRBJ2-5 and V is TRBV4-1; possibly TRBD1 for D (6 bases). The germline V gene has CDR1 MGHRA and CDR2 YSYEKL. The V gene lost 0 bases and the J gene lost 2 bases, with 13 bases spanning the gap. The CDR3 spans 16 residues.

The V and J genes are TRBV7-2 and TRBJ1-1; a weak D match, TRBD1 (5 bases). Trimming removed 0 bases at V and 1 base at J, with 12 bases between. From germline, CDR1 is SGHTA and CDR2 FQGNSA. This CDR3 has 16 amino acids. CDR3 in amino acids: CASSLAQSGKNTEAFF. The CDR3, as DNA: TGTGCCAGCAGCTTAGCACAGTCAGGGAAGAACACTGAAGCTTTCTTT.

CDR3 sequence reads: CASSPRGTGEEPQHF. The DNA for the CDR3 is TGTGCCAGCAGTCCAAGGGGGACAGGGGAGGAGCCCCAGCATTTT. The chain employs TRBV7-9 and TRBJ1-5; 10 bases match TRBD1. The junction had 10 bases not matched to a gene; V was cut back by 6 bases and J by 8 bases. There are 15 residues in the CDR3. CDR1 SEHNR and CDR2 FQNEAQ come from the germline V gene (reference sequence).

The genes are TRBV4-3 and TRBJ1-1, with D possibly matching TRBD1 (5 bases). Per germline, CDR1 LGHNA and CDR2 YSLEER. CDR3 length: 16 residues. The ends were cut back, 1 base at V and 0 bases at J, with 12 bases in the middle. The CDR3 DNA sequence: TGCGCCAGCAGCCAAGGGCCGCCAGGGATGAACACTGAAGCTTTCTTT. It encodes CASSQGPPGMNTEAFF.

In DNA, the CDR3 is TGTGCCAGTAGTACCCGGACAGGGAGAGGGCAGCCCCAGCATTTT. It translates to CASSTRTGRGQPQHF. This chain connects TRBV19 to TRBJ1-5, with TRBD1 matching 8 bases. This CDR3 has 15 amino acids. Trimming at V came to 4 bases and at J to 7 bases, leaving 9 bases not matched to a gene. Germline values: CDR1 LNHDA, CDR2 SQIVND (reference sequence).

The genes are TRBV5-5 and TRBJ2-1, with 8 bases matching TRBD2. V lost 2 bases and J lost 3; bases outside the gene matches: 7. This CDR3 region has 16 residues. The germline V gene has CDR1 SGHKS and CDR2 YYEKEE (reference sequence). CDR3 sequence (DNA): TGTGCCAGCAGCTTCGGGAGGGTTGAGGTCTACAATGAGCAGTTCTTC. Its protein is CASSFGRVEVYNEQFF.

The chain couples TRBV7-2 to TRBJ1-1, with TRBD1 identical over 9 bases. Germline V lookup: CDR1 SGHTA, CDR2 FQGNSA. Germline trimming cut 2 bases from V and 1 base from J; bases unmatched to any gene: 8. CDR3 length: 17 amino acids. The CDR3 DNA reads as TGTGCCAGCAGCTTATTCCGGGACAGGGTCTCGAACACTGAAGCTTTCTTT. It is translated as CASSLFRDRVSNTEAFF.

The rearrangement uses TRBV7-8 and TRBJ1-6; 7 bases align to TRBD1. J lost 4 bases, V lost 6 bases, and 3 bases had no gene match. The CDR3 totals 14 residues. Germline V gene data show CDR1 as SGHVS and CDR2 as FQNEAQ. This CDR3 is CASRQGNYNSPLHF. In nucleotides, the CDR3 is TGTGCCAGCAGACAGGGGAATTATAATTCACCCCTCCACTTT.

DNA for the CDR3: TGTGCCAGCAGCGTAGATATCGGGGAGAACAATGAGCAGTTCTTC. It codes for CASSVDIGENNEQFF. The genes are TRBV9 and TRBJ2-1; maybe TRBD2 (5 bases). V was pared by 0 bases and J by 5 bases, with 12 bases between. Germline V gene lookup returns CDR1 SGDLS and CDR2 YYNGEE. This CDR3 comprises 15 residues.

The gene calls are TRBV29-1 and TRBJ2-5; tentatively, D is TRBD1 (5 bases). The germline CDR1 and CDR2 sequences are SQVTM and ANQGSEA. V was shortened by 4 bases and J by 5 bases, with 14 bases between the two germline ends. The CDR3 has 13 amino acids. The CDR3 sequence: CSVAPQGGETQYF. In DNA, the CDR3 is TGCAGCGTTGCACCCCAGGGTGGGGAGACCCAGTACTTC. Drawing the rest from reference TRBV29-1 and TRBJ2-5, the complete variable domain is SAVISQKPSRDICQRGTSLTIQCQVDSQVTMMFWYRQQPGQSLTLIATANQGSEATYESGFVIDKFPISRPNLTFSTLTVSNMSPEDSSIYLCSVAPQGGETQYFGPGTRLLVL.

CDR3 nucleotide sequence: TGTGCCAGCAGTTTTACGGGACACTTGAACACTGAAGCTTTCTTT. This gives the protein CASSFTGHLNTEAFF. The V gene is TRBV11-2, the J gene TRBJ1-1, with D possibly TRBD1 on 6 matching bases. Trimming cost V 6 bases and J 0 bases, with 14 bases left between them. This CDR3 spans 15 amino acids. CDR1 is SGHAT, CDR2 FQNNGV, per germline.

This chain links TRBV10-3 with TRBJ2-1, with 9 bases lining up with TRBD1. The CDR3 runs 13 residues. CDR1 is ENHRY, CDR2 SYGVKD, per germline. V trimming: 8 bases; J trimming: 5 bases; junction bases outside the gene matches: 4. CDR3: CAIEGQGHNEQFF. DNA for the CDR3: TGTGCCATCGAGGGACAGGGACACAATGAGCAGTTCTTC.

This chain connects TRBV9 to TRBJ2-7; a possible D gene is TRBD1 (5 bases). Germline V CDR1 and CDR2: SGDLS, YYNGEE. The ends were cut back, 0 bases at V and 1 base at J, with 11 bases in the middle. There are 15 residues in the CDR3. Here the CDR3 DNA reads TGTGCCAGCAGCGTAGGGGGCGGTGATTCCTACGAGCAGTACTTC. It codes for CASSVGGGDSYEQYF.

The V gene is TRBV27, the J gene TRBJ2-2; possibly TRBD2 for D (6 bases). The CDR3 is 16 residues long. The germline CDR1 and CDR2 sequences are MNHEY and SMNVEV (reference sequence). The ends were cut back, 7 bases at V and 0 bases at J, with 15 bases in the middle. The CDR3 coding sequence is TGTGCCAGCACCCCACGGCGGGATTCGAACACCGGGGAGCTGTTTTTT. Translated: CASTPRRDSNTGELFF.

V is TRBV28 and J is TRBJ2-7, with no clear D. Between the trimmed V and J ends, which lost 5 bases and 3 bases, there was a span of 8 bases. Germline values: CDR1 MDHEN, CDR2 SYDVKM. The CDR3 spans 12 residues. CDR3 DNA: TGTGCCAGCAGTGGCGGCAGCTACGAGCAGTACTTC. It translates to CASSGGSYEQYF.

The genes are TRBV11-2 and TRBJ2-7, with TRBD1 as a possible D gene (5 bases). The germline gives CDR1 SGHAT, CDR2 FQNNGV. Trimming removed 1 base from V and 3 bases from J, with 10 bases in between. The CDR3 is made up of 14 amino acids. The CDR3 DNA reads TGTGCCAGCAGCTTAGCTACAGGTCGCTACGAGCAGTACTTC. Its translation is CASSLATGRYEQYF.

The CDR3 region has the DNA TGTGCCAGCAGTTTACGGCTAGCGGGGTCCCCTAACACAGATACGCAGTATTTT. It encodes CASSLRLAGSPNTDTQYF. J is TRBJ2-3 and V is TRBV28; TRBD2 matches 9 bases. CDR1 is MDHEN and CDR2 is SYDVKM in the germline V gene. Trimming cost V 2 bases and J 2 bases; bases outside gene matches: 11. The CDR3 loop spans 18 amino acids.

The CDR3 is CASSDIVSGELFF. CDR3 bases: TGTGCCAGCAGTGATATTGTCTCCGGGGAGCTGTTTTTT. This chain uses TRBV2 with TRBJ2-2; D uncertain. The V end lost 3 bases, the J end lost 6 bases, and 8 bases lay between the germline ends. The CDR3 covers 13 residues. Looked up from germline, CDR1 is SNHLY and CDR2 is FYNNEI.

The V gene is TRBV5-5, the J gene TRBJ1-1; D not resolved. Germline assignment: CDR1 SGHKS and CDR2 YYEKEE (reference sequence). This CDR3 has 13 residues. The germline V and J ends were trimmed by 1 base and 3 bases, with 7 bases remaining between them. The CDR3 DNA sequence: TGTGCCAGCAGCTTGCTGAGGGACACTGAAGCTTTCTTT. This codes for CASSLLRDTEAFF. The full variable domain, completed using reference TRBV5-5 and TRBJ1-1, is DAGVTQSPTHLIKTRGQQVTLRCSPISGHKSVSWYQQVLGQGPQFIFQYYEKEERGRGNFPDRFSARQFPNYSSELNVNALLLGDSALYLCASSLLRDTEAFFGQGTRLTVV.